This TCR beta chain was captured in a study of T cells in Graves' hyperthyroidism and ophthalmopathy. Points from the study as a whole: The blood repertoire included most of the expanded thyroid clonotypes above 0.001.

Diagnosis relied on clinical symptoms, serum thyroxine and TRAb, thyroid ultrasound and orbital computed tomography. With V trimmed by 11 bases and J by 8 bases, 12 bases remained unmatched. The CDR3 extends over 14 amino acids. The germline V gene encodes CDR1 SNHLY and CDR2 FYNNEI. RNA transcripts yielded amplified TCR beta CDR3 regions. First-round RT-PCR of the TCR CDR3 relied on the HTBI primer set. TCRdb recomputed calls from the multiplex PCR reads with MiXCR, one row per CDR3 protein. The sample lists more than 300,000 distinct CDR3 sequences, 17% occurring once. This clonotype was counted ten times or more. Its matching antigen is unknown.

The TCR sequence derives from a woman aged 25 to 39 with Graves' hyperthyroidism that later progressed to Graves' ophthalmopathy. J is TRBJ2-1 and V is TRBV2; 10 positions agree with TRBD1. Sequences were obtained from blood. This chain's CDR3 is CAGDTGTGVYEQFF. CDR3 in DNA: TGTGCCGGGGATACCGGGACAGGGGTATATGAGCAGTTCTTC.